These 5 T cell receptor beta chains were all obtained from the same sample, sequenced in a study of blood T cell repertoires in COVID-19. TCRdb's table, derived via immunoSEQ multiplex PCR, lists solely in-frame clones and lacks some. This sample yields hundreds of thousands of clones, of which 86% are seen a single time; 3% to 3.5% belongs to the top ten. Sequencing input: PBMCs or T cells enriched from blood (not recorded which). The receptors originated from a woman between 45 and 65 years old in a cohort exposed to, infected with or recovered from COVID-19 (not recorded which).

V usage is TRBV9 and J usage is TRBJ2-7, with 7 bases lining up with TRBD1. This CDR3 comprises 14 residues. Germline CDR1 SGDLS, CDR2 YYNGEE. V trimming: 3 bases; J trimming: 6 bases; junction bases outside the gene matches: 9. The CDR3: CASSALLGQSEQYF. For the CDR3, the DNA is TGTGCCAGCAGCGCACTCCTGGGACAGAGCGAGCAGTACTTC.

As to this clone: A junction boundary mismatches the germline segment, possibly from a read error. The chain recombines TRBV7-7 with TRBJ1-2, with TRBD1 identical over 8 bases. CDR1 is SSHAT, CDR2 FNYEAQ, per germline (reference sequence). The CDR3 has 15 residues. The CDR3 nucleotides are TGTGCTAGCAGCTTTCCAAGGGACAGGTGGGATGGCTACACCTTC. It specifies CASSFPRDRWDGYTF.

V gene TRBV5-8 combines with J gene TRBJ2-4; D is unresolved. This CDR3 has 13 amino acids. CDR1 SGHTS and CDR2 YDEGEE come from the germline V gene. V lost 0 bases and J 7 bases, leaving 8 bases between the germline ends. The CDR3 DNA is TGTGCCAGCAGCTTGGACACGAGGAACATTCAGTACTTC. Amino acid sequence: CASSLDTRNIQYF.

The rearrangement uses TRBV4-2 and TRBJ2-2, with 11 bases matching TRBD1. The V and J ends lost 1 base and 7 bases, in that order; junction bases with no gene match: 8. CDR3 length equals 17 residues. Germline CDR1 LGHNA, CDR2 YNFKEQ. DNA of the CDR3: TGTGCCAGCAGCCAAGTCTGGGGACAGGGGGTAATCGGGGAGCTGTTTTTT. Residues: CASSQVWGQGVIGELFF.

This clone occurred once. As DNA, the CDR3 is TGTGCCAGCAGCCTTCGTCGGGGGGACCACCCCTACAATGAGCAGTTCTTC. Its translation is CASSLRRGDHPYNEQFF. The V call is TRBV11-2, the J call TRBJ2-1, with 7 bases aligning to TRBD2. The CDR3 totals 17 residues. Looked up from germline, CDR1 is SGHAT and CDR2 is FQNNGV. Losses at the gene ends were 5 bases for V and 2 bases for J; bases not matched to a gene: 12.